The clone carrying this T cell receptor (beta chain) was seen a handful of times. Its matching antigen is unknown. This sample is drawn from a study of response to subunit inactivated influenza vaccine. Study outcomes and limitations: The study's authors posited that every seasonal influenza vaccination enlists few new T cells.

Looked up from germline, CDR1 is MNHNS and CDR2 is SASEGT. Trimming pared 7 bases from V and 0 bases from J, leaving 12 bases between. The CDR3 sequence is 14 residues long. TCRdb reanalysed the RT-PCR reads using MiXCR and keeps one entry per CDR3 protein. The sample contains about 540,000 distinct CDR3 sequences, less than 25% of which appear only once. These data also formed part of another study, on T cells expressing NK-cell markers. That study adds: What made the TCR beta cDNA was 5'RACE template switching with UMIs. Out of eight donors sequenced, seven tested HCMV-seropositive and the remaining one seronegative. Restriction of sorting to alpha-beta TCR T cells was accomplished in several experiments using an anti-gamma-delta TCR antibody. Unclear, still, was the HCMV specificity of the expanded NKG2C+ T cell clones.

The chain is built from TRBV6-1 and TRBJ1-2; D not resolved. Sequencing used CD4+ T cells sorted from PBMCs, obtained roughly 13 days after vaccination. The TCR originated in a man aged 50-60 years who received an inactivated influenza vaccine. The CDR3 region is CASIGSKANYGYTF. CDR3 coding DNA: TGTGCCAGCATAGGTTCGAAAGCTAACTATGGCTACACCTTC.